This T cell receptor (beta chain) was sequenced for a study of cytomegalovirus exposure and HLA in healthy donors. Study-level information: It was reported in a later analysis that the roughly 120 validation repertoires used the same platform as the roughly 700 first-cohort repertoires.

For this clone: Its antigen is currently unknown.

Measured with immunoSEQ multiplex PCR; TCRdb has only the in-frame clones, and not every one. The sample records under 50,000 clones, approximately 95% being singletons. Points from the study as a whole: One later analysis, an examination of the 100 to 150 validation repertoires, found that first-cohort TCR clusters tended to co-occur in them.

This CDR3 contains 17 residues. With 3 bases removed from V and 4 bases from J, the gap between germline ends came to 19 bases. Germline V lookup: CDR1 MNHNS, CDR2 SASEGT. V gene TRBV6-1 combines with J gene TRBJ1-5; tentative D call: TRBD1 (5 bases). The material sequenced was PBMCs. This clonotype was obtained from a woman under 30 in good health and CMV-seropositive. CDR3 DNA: TGTGCCAGCAGTGAGACTGACAGATCATTCTCGAATCAGCCCCAGCATTTT. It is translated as CASSETDRSFSNQPQHF.